Below, 23 T cell receptor beta chains from the same sample are listed, as sequenced in a study of shared clonotypes between healthy human individuals. Method: immunoSEQ multiplex PCR; TCRdb's copy keeps in-frame clones and lacks some. The table includes around 1.9 million clones, 93% detected once. Naive-designated CD8 cells lacked CD45RO, were positively enriched for CCR7, and omitted terminally differentiated effector memory CD45RA+ cells. Sequencing used naive CD8+ T cells from PBMCs. These receptors came from a man between 18 and 35 years old in good health. Some clones in this sample may be carry-over from other donors' samples.

This clone was picked up one time. This sample also contains other DNA sequences that code for the same CDR3. The chain recombines TRBV5-8 with TRBJ2-3; D unclear. There are 15 residues in the CDR3. Germline V gene sequence: CDR1 SGHTS, CDR2 YDEGEE. Trimming shortened V by 0 bases and J by 0 bases, and 8 bases separated the two germline ends. The CDR3 sequence is CASSLGTASTDTQYF. The CDR3 region has the DNA TGTGCCAGCAGCTTGGGGACGGCTAGCACAGATACGCAGTATTTT.

The chain uses TRBV28 and TRBJ2-1, with D possibly TRBD2 on 6 matching bases. CDR3 length: 14 amino acids. Germline V lookup: CDR1 MDHEN, CDR2 SYDVKM. V was pared by 10 bases and J by 7 bases, with 20 bases between. Here the CDR3 DNA reads TGTGCCACCAGGAACGTCCTAGCGAGTAATGAGCAGTTCTTC. This gives the protein CATRNVLASNEQFF.

The chain joins TRBV27 to TRBJ1-5; a weak D match, TRBD1 (6 bases). The CDR3 sequence is 15 residues long. The ends were cut back, 6 bases at V and 2 bases at J, with 14 bases in the middle. Germline lookup yields CDR1 MNHEY and CDR2 SMNVEV (reference sequence). The CDR3 sequence is CASSPPGGGNQPQHF. CDR3 DNA: TGTGCCAGCAGCCCCCCCGGGGGCGGCAATCAGCCCCAGCATTTT.

The chain has TRBV7-6 and TRBJ2-1; D assignment may be TRBD1 or TRBD2 (5 bases each). CDR3 length equals 13 residues. V lost 5 bases to trimming and J lost 5 bases, with 10 bases between them. Germline V gives CDR1 SGHVS, CDR2 FNYEAQ. The CDR3 DNA sequence: TGTGCCAGCAGCCCCGGGACCAACAATGAGCAGTTCTTC. This codes for CASSPGTNNEQFF.

CDR3 DNA: TGTGCCAGCAGCTCCAGGGAGCCAGGACCCAGGGCAGGAGATACGCAGTATTTT. It yields the protein CASSSREPGPRAGDTQYF. J is TRBJ2-3 and V is TRBV7-3, with D perhaps being TRBD1 or TRBD2 (5 bases each). This CDR3 region has 18 residues. The germline V and J ends were trimmed by 4 bases and 5 bases, with 25 bases remaining between them. CDR1 SGHTA and CDR2 FQGTGA come from the germline V gene.

This rearrangement joins TRBV7-9 to TRBJ2-5; 7 positions match TRBD2. J lost 5 bases, V lost 2 bases, and 5 bases had no gene match. Germline V gene lookup returns CDR1 SEHNR and CDR2 FQNEAQ (reference sequence). The CDR3 loop spans 14 amino acids. As DNA, the CDR3 is TGTGCCAGCAGCTTATCGGGAGGTACCGAGACCCAGTACTTC. Translating gives CASSLSGGTETQYF.

This clone has just one count. This chain uses TRBV28 with TRBJ2-2, with 7 bases that match TRBD2. The CDR3 covers 14 residues. CDR1 MDHEN and CDR2 SYDVKM come from the germline V gene. Losses at the gene ends were 6 bases for V and 6 bases for J; bases not matched to a gene: 7. In DNA form, the CDR3 reads TGTGCCAGCAGCGCGGGAGCGGGGTCCGGGGAGCTGTTTTTT. Translating gives CASSAGAGSGELFF.

The chain couples TRBV27 to TRBJ1-2; no clear D gene. Trimming left V 6 bases short and J 2 bases short, with 10 bases between. Germline V gene lookup returns CDR1 MNHEY and CDR2 SMNVEV (reference sequence). The CDR3 sequence is 13 residues long. CDR3 nucleotide sequence: TGTGCCAGCAGACCGAAACTAAACTATGGCTACACCTTC. Translation gives CASRPKLNYGYTF.

The chain joins TRBV7-9 to TRBJ2-1, with TRBD1 as a possible D gene (6 bases). Germline CDR1 and CDR2: SEHNR and FQNEAQ (reference sequence). The length of the CDR3 is 12 residues. Trimming shortened V by 4 bases and J by 7 bases, and 8 bases separated the two germline ends. In DNA, the CDR3 is TGTGCCAGCAGCTCAGGGGAGAATGAGCAGTTCTTC. It yields the protein CASSSGENEQFF.

This chain links TRBV11-2 with TRBJ2-7; 10 nucleotides match TRBD2. Germline CDR1 reads SGHAT; CDR2 reads FQNNGV. This CDR3 comprises 15 residues. Trimming took 5 bases from V and 6 from J; bases not matched to a gene: 10. The CDR3 DNA is TGTGCCAGCAGCCCTTCGCTAGCGGGAGTCGTCGAGCAGTACTTC. It is translated as CASSPSLAGVVEQYF.

The rearrangement links TRBV6-6 to TRBJ2-1; D remains unclear. The CDR3 consists of 16 residues. Germline V gene sequence: CDR1 MNHNY, CDR2 SVGAGI (reference sequence). V was shortened by 2 bases and J by 5 bases, with 16 bases between the two germline ends. CDR3 in amino acids: CASSYPPRVTDNEQFF. In nucleotides, the CDR3 is TGTGCCAGCAGTTACCCCCCACGGGTGACGGACAATGAGCAGTTCTTC.

The chain's CDR3 is CASGAPPRSSYNEQFF. The CDR3 nucleotides are TGTGCCAGCGGCGCCCCGCCGAGGAGCTCCTACAATGAGCAGTTCTTC. The J gene is TRBJ2-1, the V gene TRBV7-2; D remains ambiguous. V was cut by 8 bases and J by 0 bases, with 17 bases left in between. There are 16 residues in the CDR3. From germline, CDR1 is SGHTA and CDR2 FQGNSA.

V and J are TRBV5-1 and TRBJ2-7, with D possibly being TRBD2 (6 bases). The germline V gene encodes CDR1 SGHRS and CDR2 YFSETQ. The CDR3 consists of 17 residues. Trimming shortened V by 0 bases and J by 7 bases, and 23 bases separated the two germline ends. The CDR3, as DNA: TGCGCCAGCAGCTTGGTATCTCCTGGGTGGGGGGTGAAGGAGCAGTACTTC. This translates into CASSLVSPGWGVKEQYF.

The rearrangement links TRBV28 to TRBJ2-7; 15 bases are shared with TRBD2. V was pared by 7 bases and J by 5 bases, with 6 bases of the junction left unmatched. This CDR3 spans 15 amino acids. Germline V gene sequence: CDR1 MDHEN, CDR2 SYDVKM. CDR3 sequence: CASTIGTSGRNEQYF. DNA of the CDR3: TGTGCCAGCACCATAGGGACTAGCGGGAGGAACGAGCAGTACTTC.

The rearrangement joins TRBV7-9 to TRBJ2-3, with no clear D. V dropped 8 bases and J dropped 6 bases, with 12 bases sitting between them. The germline gives CDR1 SEHNR, CDR2 FQNEAQ (reference sequence). The CDR3 is 12 residues long. For the CDR3, the DNA is TGTGCCAGCGATCCCGGTCTGGATACGCAGTATTTT. This gives the protein CASDPGLDTQYF.

V gene TRBV30 combines with J gene TRBJ1-1; TRBD1 is a possible D gene (5 bases). There are 11 residues in the CDR3. V was pared by 5 bases and J by 7 bases, with 11 bases between. The germline V gene has CDR1 GTSNPN and CDR2 SVGIG (reference sequence). The CDR3 sequence is CAWAVTDEAFF. CDR3 in DNA: TGTGCCTGGGCCGTGACAGATGAAGCTTTCTTT.

The genes are TRBV28 and TRBJ2-7; 8 bases map to TRBD1. The V and J ends lost 6 bases and 0 bases, in that order; junction bases with no gene match: 10. Germline CDR1 and CDR2: MDHEN and SYDVKM. CDR3 length: 16 amino acids. Here the CDR3 reads CASSRRDRRSSYEQYF. The DNA of the CDR3 is TGTGCCAGCAGCCGTAGGGACAGGCGGAGCTCCTACGAGCAGTACTTC.

The chain uses TRBV6-6 and TRBJ2-7; D ambiguous. Trimming cost V 8 bases and J 3 bases, with 8 bases left between them. There are 11 residues in the CDR3. Germline V gives CDR1 MNHNY, CDR2 SVGAGI (reference sequence). CDR3: CASGHFYEQYF. The CDR3 nucleotides read TGTGCCAGCGGCCACTTCTACGAGCAGTACTTC.

The rearrangement links TRBV6-5 to TRBJ1-2; D not resolved. This CDR3 spans 16 amino acids. The V and J ends lost 0 bases and 2 bases respectively, with 13 bases between them. Germline CDR1 is MNHEY and CDR2 is SVGAGI. CDR3 loop: CASSYSRTAGNYGYTF. The DNA of the CDR3 is TGTGCCAGCAGTTACTCGCGGACGGCTGGAAACTATGGCTACACCTTC.

The chain combines TRBV2 with TRBJ1-2; D possibly corresponds to TRBD1 (6 bases). CDR3 size: 18 residues. Germline loops: CDR1 SNHLY, CDR2 FYNNEI. Trimming took off 5 bases at V and 0 bases at J, with 22 bases between the two ends. The CDR3 region is CASSTTRGQIQANYGYTF. The CDR3 DNA reads as TGTGCCAGCAGTACCACCCGCGGACAGATTCAAGCTAACTATGGCTACACCTTC.

The chain recombines TRBV2 with TRBJ2-7, with 10 bases identical to TRBD2. V lost 2 bases and J lost 5; bases outside the gene matches: 15. CDR1 is SNHLY and CDR2 is FYNNEI in the germline V gene. The CDR3 runs 18 residues. The CDR3 region is CASSERGGSGRRRDEQYF. CDR3 nucleotide sequence: TGTGCCAGCAGTGAAAGAGGGGGTAGCGGGAGGCGTAGGGACGAGCAGTACTTC.

The V gene is TRBV7-3, the J gene TRBJ2-1; 8 positions match TRBD2. Germline CDR1 reads SGHTA; CDR2 reads FQGTGA. This CDR3 region has 15 residues. J was trimmed by 2 bases and V by 3 bases; bases with no gene match: 3. CDR3 nucleotide sequence: TGTGCCAGCAGCTTCGTACTAGCGGCCTACAATGAGCAGTTCTTC. Translation gives CASSFVLAAYNEQFF.

The chain uses TRBV6-5 and TRBJ2-5; D call uncertain. The J call may be mistaken, given a closer DNA end match to TRBJ2-7. The germline gives CDR1 MNHEY, CDR2 SVGAGI. This CDR3 is built from 14 residues. The CDR3 DNA follows: TGTGCCAGCAGTTACGCCTACCTCCTATACGAGCAGTACTTC. Translating gives CASSYAYLLYEQYF.